The present T cell receptor beta chain was sequenced within a study of shared clonotypes between healthy human individuals. Study-level information: Used for every donor were three CD4 naive, three CD4 memory, two CD8 naive and one CD8 memory plate. Study-wide points: Having only a few donors restricted how much genetic and exposure-history diversity was captured. Among non-shared clonotypes, generation probabilities were lower than among those shared by all four donors.

TCRdb's table, derived via immunoSEQ multiplex PCR, lists solely in-frame clones and lacks some. The table has roughly 650,000 clones, more than 95% seen once. Germline assignment: CDR1 SNHLY and CDR2 FYNNEI. With 6 bases removed from V and 2 bases from J, the gap between germline ends came to 10 bases. CDR3 length: 14 amino acids. The authors divided CD4+ cells into CD45RA+ naive and CD45RA-negative memory subsets. Worth noting for this clone: Its target is not known.

The chain couples TRBV2 to TRBJ2-2; perhaps TRBD1 as D (6 bases). This sequence was found in a woman aged 25 to 39 in good health. What was sequenced was naive CD4+ T cells sorted from blood. Subset in this sample: CD45RA+ positively selected. The CDR3 protein is CASRSQGNTGELFF. CDR3 nucleotides: TGTGCCAGCAGGTCACAGGGAAACACCGGGGAGCTGTTTTTT.